Below, 5 T cell receptor beta chains from the same sample are listed, as sequenced in a study of response to subunit inactivated influenza vaccine. TCRdb independently ran MiXCR on the RT-PCR reads; one entry per CDR3 protein. The top ten clones hold about 7.4% of a sample with hundreds of thousands of distinct CDR3 sequences, around 15% of them seen once. The material sequenced was PBMCs from blood, taken around 15 days before vaccination. All receptors derive from a man over 45 who received an inactivated influenza vaccine.

This clonotype was seen more than once but under ten times. The chain has TRBV25-1 and TRBJ2-5; D might be TRBD1 (8 bases). Germline CDR1 reads MGHDK; CDR2 reads SYGVNS. The CDR3 is 19 amino acids. The V and J ends lost 8 bases and 4 bases respectively, with 32 bases between them. CDR3 nucleotides: TGTGCCAGCGGATCTATCCCAAAGGATTGGACAGGGAGGGGAGAGACCCAGTACTTC. Translation: CASGSIPKDWTGRGETQYF.

The chain has TRBV4-2 and TRBJ1-5; 10 nucleotides match TRBD1. With V trimmed by 0 bases and J by 1 base, 3 bases remained unmatched. CDR1 and CDR2 (germline): LGHNA, YNFKEQ. The CDR3 loop spans 17 amino acids. The CDR3 nucleotides are TGTGCCAGCAGCCAAGATCCGGACAGGGGGAGCAATCAGCCCCAGCATTTT. Protein product: CASSQDPDRGSNQPQHF.

This clonotype has just a few counts. V usage is TRBV7-6 and J usage is TRBJ2-7, with 10 bases fitting TRBD1. The germline V gene encodes CDR1 SGHVS and CDR2 FNYEAQ. Losses at the gene ends were 3 bases for V and 4 bases for J; bases not matched to a gene: 6. This CDR3 has 15 amino acids. The CDR3 region is CASSFATGGAYEQYF. The CDR3 bases are TGTGCCAGCAGCTTTGCGACAGGGGGCGCGTACGAGCAGTACTTC.

The sample holds a few counts of this clonotype. This sequence joins TRBV3-1 and TRBJ1-6; tentative D call: TRBD1 (6 bases). This CDR3 has 15 residues. The germline V gene encodes CDR1 LGHDT and CDR2 YNNKEL (reference sequence). The V gene lost 6 bases and the J gene lost 7 bases, with 16 bases spanning the gap. CDR3 sequence reads: CASRPPLGANSPLHF. CDR3 DNA: TGTGCCAGCAGACCCCCCCTGGGGGCGAATTCACCCCTCCACTTT.

The chain links TRBV9 to TRBJ2-1; no clear D gene. Germline CDR1 and CDR2: SGDLS and YYNGEE. This CDR3 comprises 15 residues. Trimming cost V 1 base and J 2 bases, with 10 bases left between them. CDR3: CASSVNADPYNEQFF. CDR3 bases: TGTGCCAGCAGCGTAAATGCGGACCCCTACAATGAGCAGTTCTTC.